This TCR beta chain appears in the sequencing data of a study of blood T cell repertoires in COVID-19. This CDR3 comprises 18 residues. Germline CDR1 is MNHEY and CDR2 is SMNVEV (reference sequence). V lost 2 bases and J lost 0; bases outside the gene matches: 10. Sequenced by immunoSEQ multiplex PCR; TCRdb stores in-frame clones only, minus some. The sample includes a few hundred thousand clones, around 91% of them seen just once. Donors were grouped by their self-reported clinical history. The genes are TRBV27 and TRBJ2-3; TRBD1 agrees at 8 bases. Sequencing was done on a sample of PBMCs or T cells enriched from blood (not recorded which). This TCR derives from a young man who had been exposed to COVID-19. The CDR3 region is CASSLAPNRQGSTDTQYF. CDR3 DNA: TGTGCCAGCAGTTTAGCCCCAAACCGACAGGGGAGCACAGATACGCAGTATTTT.